Described below is a single T cell receptor (beta chain) sequence and its context. No antigen is known for it. The data derive from a study of T cells expressing NK-cell markers. Study background: Most of the eight sequenced donors were HCMV-seropositive; one was seronegative.

Whole-study results and caveats: There remained a lack of clarity about HCMV specificity of expanded NKG2C+ T cell clones.

Per the germline V gene, CDR1 is LGHDT and CDR2 is YNNKEL (reference sequence). The CDR3 sequence is 15 residues long. Libraries used 5'RACE template switching adding universal primer site and UMIs. For each CDR3 protein, TCRdb gives one entry from its re-call of the 5' RACE reads, without DNA. Found here are 20,000 to 25,000 distinct CDR3 sequences; the top ten clones hold around 60%. This TCR derives from a man aged 18 to 69 in good health. The J gene is TRBJ2-7, the V gene TRBV3-1; TCRdb reports TRBD2, a call that lacks DNA to check it against. Sequencing used blood T cells: a sorted CD56 or NKG2C T cell subset, CD4+ or CD8+ T cells, or bulk PBMC T cells (not recorded which). The chain's CDR3 is CASSQLGGRSSEQYF.